Presented here are 7 T cell receptor beta chains from one specimen sequenced in a study of cytomegalovirus exposure and HLA in healthy donors. Sequencing used immunoSEQ multiplex PCR; TCRdb keeps in-frame clones, though not all of them. The repertoire includes approximately 300,000 clones, 86% of them detected once, and around 0.84% sits in the top ten. Material for sequencing was PBMCs. The receptor set was obtained from a woman between 18 and 29 years old in good health and CMV-seronegative.

The chain combines TRBV9 with TRBJ2-7; TRBD1 might be the D (7 bases). The ends were cut back, 0 bases at V and 6 bases at J, with 13 bases in the middle. The CDR3 loop spans 14 amino acids. Germline CDR1 is SGDLS and CDR2 is YYNGEE. The CDR3 sequence: CASSVGPGGIEQYF. DNA for the CDR3: TGTGCCAGCAGCGTAGGTCCAGGGGGGATCGAGCAGTACTTC. The complete variable domain, with remaining parts taken from reference TRBV9 and TRBJ2-7, reads DSGVTQTPKHLITATGQRVTLRCSPRSGDLSVYWYQQSLDQGLQFLIQYYNGEERAKGNILERFSAQQFPDLHSELNLSSLELGDSALYFCASSVGPGGIEQYFGPGTRLTVT.

The rearrangement uses TRBV6-5 and TRBJ2-7; tentative D call: TRBD2 (6 bases). The CDR3 runs to 11 residues. Germline CDR1 MNHEY, CDR2 SVGAGI. The V and J ends lost 7 bases and 7 bases respectively, with 11 bases between them. The CDR3 is CASTLASEQYF. CDR3 DNA: TGTGCCAGCACGCTAGCGAGTGAGCAGTACTTC.

The chain couples TRBV6-5 to TRBJ2-7; 7 bases agree with TRBD2. J lost 2 bases, V lost 6 bases, and 7 bases had no gene match. CDR1 and CDR2 (germline): MNHEY, SVGAGI. CDR3 size: 14 residues. CDR3 sequence (DNA): TGTGCCAGCAGCACTTCTAGCGGTACCTACGAGCAGTACTTC. This codes for CASSTSSGTYEQYF.

In its sample, this clone was seen a few times. The chain links TRBV5-4 to TRBJ1-2; the D gene is possibly TRBD1 (5 bases). There are 13 residues in the CDR3. V was pared by 6 bases and J by 4 bases, with 13 bases between. From germline, CDR1 is SGHNT and CDR2 YYREEE (reference sequence). This chain's CDR3 is CASNRRGGYGYTF. DNA for the CDR3: TGTGCCAGCAATAGGAGGGGCGGCTATGGCTACACCTTC.

The V and J genes are TRBV29-1 and TRBJ2-6, with unresolved D. This CDR3 region has 17 residues. V lost 5 bases and J 0 bases, leaving 17 bases between the germline ends. CDR1 and CDR2 (germline): SQVTM, ANQGSEA. CDR3 in amino acids: CSVQPSGSYSGANVLTF. The CDR3 nucleotides are TGCAGCGTTCAGCCCTCCGGGTCCTACTCTGGGGCCAACGTCCTGACTTTC.

The rearrangement uses TRBV29-1 and TRBJ2-7, with D possibly being TRBD1 (5 bases). Germline CDR1 reads SQVTM; CDR2 reads ANQGSEA. This CDR3 spans 11 amino acids. V shed 5 bases and J shed 4 bases, with 9 bases lying between them. CDR3 bases: TGCAGCGTTTCCAGGGATTACGAGCAGTACTTC. It translates to CSVSRDYEQYF.

This chain uses TRBV5-1 with TRBJ2-1, with 8 bases lining up with TRBD2. This CDR3 comprises 15 residues. V lost 4 bases, J lost 4 bases, and 7 bases stayed unmatched. Germline-derived CDR1 and CDR2 are SGHRS and YFSETQ. CDR3 sequence reads: CASSITSGPYNEQFF. Written as DNA, the CDR3 is TGCGCCAGCAGCATAACTAGCGGACCGTACAATGAGCAGTTCTTC.